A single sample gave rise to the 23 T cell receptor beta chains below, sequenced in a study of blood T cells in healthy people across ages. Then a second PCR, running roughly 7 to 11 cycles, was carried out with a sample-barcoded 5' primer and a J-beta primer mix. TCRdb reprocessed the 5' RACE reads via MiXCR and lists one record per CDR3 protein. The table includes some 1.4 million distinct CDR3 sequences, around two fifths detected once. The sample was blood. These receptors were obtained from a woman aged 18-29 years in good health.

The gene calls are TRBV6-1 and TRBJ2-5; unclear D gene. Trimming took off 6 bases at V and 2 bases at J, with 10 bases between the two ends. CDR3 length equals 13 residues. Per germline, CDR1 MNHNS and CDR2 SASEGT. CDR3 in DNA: TGTGCCAGCAGACAAATTCTACAAGAGACCCAGTACTTC. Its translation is CASRQILQETQYF.

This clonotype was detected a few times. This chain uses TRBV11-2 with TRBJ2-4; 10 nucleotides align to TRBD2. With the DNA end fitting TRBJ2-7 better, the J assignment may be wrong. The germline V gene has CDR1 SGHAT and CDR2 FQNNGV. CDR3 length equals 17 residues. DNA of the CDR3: TGTGCCAGCAGCCCGCCCCCCCGGACTAGCGGCCCGTTCGAGCAGTACTTC. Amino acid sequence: CASSPPPRTSGPFEQYF.

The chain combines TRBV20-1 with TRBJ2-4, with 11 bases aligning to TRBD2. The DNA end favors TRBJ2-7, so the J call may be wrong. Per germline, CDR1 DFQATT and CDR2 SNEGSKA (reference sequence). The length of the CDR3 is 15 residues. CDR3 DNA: TGCAGTGCTGTTCCTAGCGGGGGGAACCTCTACGAGCAGTACTTC. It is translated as CSAVPSGGNLYEQYF.

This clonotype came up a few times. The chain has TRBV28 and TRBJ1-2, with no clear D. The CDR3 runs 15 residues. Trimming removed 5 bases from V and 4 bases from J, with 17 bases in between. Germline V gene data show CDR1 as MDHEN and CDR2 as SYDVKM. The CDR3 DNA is TGTGCCAGCAGTCTCCCGGACCGGGCAGCCTATGGCTACACCTTC. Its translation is CASSLPDRAAYGYTF.

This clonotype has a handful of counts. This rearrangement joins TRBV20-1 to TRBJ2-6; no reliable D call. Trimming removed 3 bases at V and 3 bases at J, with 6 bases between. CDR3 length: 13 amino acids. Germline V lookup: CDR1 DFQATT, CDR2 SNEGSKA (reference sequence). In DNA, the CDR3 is TGCAGTGCTAGGGATGATGGGGCCAACGTCCTGACTTTC. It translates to CSARDDGANVLTF.

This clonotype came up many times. The chain's CDR3 is CSAVNTRRNEQFF. CDR3 nucleotides: TGCAGTGCGGTTAACACACGAAGGAACGAGCAGTTCTTC. The rearrangement links TRBV20-1 to TRBJ2-1; D gene ambiguous. Germline CDR1 is DFQATT and CDR2 is SNEGSKA (reference sequence). Between the trimmed V and J ends, which lost 6 bases and 10 bases, there was a span of 19 bases. This CDR3 spans 13 amino acids.

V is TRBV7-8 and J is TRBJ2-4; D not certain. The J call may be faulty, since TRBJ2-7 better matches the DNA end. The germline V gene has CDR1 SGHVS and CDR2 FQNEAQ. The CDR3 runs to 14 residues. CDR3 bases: TGTGCCAGCAGCCCCTTTATAGGGCACTACGAGCAGTACTTC. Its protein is CASSPFIGHYEQYF.

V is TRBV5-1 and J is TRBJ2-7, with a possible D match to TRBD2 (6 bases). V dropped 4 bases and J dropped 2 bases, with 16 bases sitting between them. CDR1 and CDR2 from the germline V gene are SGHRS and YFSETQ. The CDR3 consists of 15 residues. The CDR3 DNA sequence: TGCGCCAGCAGCCCCGGTTGGGGGGATCCCTACGAGCAGTACTTC. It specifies CASSPGWGDPYEQYF.

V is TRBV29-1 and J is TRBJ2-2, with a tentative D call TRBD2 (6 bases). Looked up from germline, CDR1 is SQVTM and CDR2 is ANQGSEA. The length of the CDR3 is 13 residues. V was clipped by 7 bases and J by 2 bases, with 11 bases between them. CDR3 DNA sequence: TGCAGCGACCGGGACTTCAACACCGGGGAGCTGTTTTTT. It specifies CSDRDFNTGELFF.

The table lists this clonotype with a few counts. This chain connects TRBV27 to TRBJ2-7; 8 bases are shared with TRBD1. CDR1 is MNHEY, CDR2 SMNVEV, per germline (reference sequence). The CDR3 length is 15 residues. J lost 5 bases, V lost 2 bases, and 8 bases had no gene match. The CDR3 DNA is TGTGCCAGCAGTTTAGTTTTGGACAGGGACCACGAGCAGTACTTC. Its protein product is CASSLVLDRDHEQYF.

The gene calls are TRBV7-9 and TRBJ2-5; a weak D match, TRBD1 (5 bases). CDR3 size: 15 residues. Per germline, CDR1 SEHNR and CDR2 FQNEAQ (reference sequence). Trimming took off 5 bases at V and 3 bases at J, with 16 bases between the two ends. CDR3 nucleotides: TGTGCCAGCAGCCCCAGGCCGGACAAGAAAGAGACCCAGTACTTC. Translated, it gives CASSPRPDKKETQYF.

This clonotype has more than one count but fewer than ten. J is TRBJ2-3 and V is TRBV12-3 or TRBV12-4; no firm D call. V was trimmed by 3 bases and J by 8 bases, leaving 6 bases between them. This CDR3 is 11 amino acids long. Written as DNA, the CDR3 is TGTGCCAGCAGTTTCGATGTTACGCAGTATTTT. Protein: CASSFDVTQYF.

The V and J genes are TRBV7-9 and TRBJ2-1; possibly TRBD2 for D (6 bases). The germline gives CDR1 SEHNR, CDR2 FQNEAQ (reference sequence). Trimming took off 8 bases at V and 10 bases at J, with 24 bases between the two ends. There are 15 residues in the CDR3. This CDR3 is CASSSPAGRCYEQFF. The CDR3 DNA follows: TGTGCCAGCTCTTCCCCTGCGGGACGTTGCTACGAGCAGTTCTTC.

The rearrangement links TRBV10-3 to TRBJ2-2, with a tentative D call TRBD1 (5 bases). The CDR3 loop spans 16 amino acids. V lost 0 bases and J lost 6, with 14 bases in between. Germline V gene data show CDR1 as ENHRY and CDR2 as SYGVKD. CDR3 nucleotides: TGTGCCATCAGTGAGTCGAGCGCAGGGTTGGCCGGGGAGCTGTTTTTT. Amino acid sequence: CAISESSAGLAGELFF.

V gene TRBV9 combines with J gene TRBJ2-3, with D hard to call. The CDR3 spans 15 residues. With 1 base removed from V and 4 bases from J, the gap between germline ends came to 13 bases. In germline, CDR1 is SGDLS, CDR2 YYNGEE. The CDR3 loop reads CASSVLLPVADTQYF. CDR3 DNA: TGTGCCAGCAGCGTATTACTCCCGGTAGCAGATACGCAGTATTTT. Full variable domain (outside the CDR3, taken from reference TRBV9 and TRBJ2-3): DSGVTQTPKHLITATGQRVTLRCSPRSGDLSVYWYQQSLDQGLQFLIQYYNGEERAKGNILERFSAQQFPDLHSELNLSSLELGDSALYFCASSVLLPVADTQYFGPGTRLTVL.

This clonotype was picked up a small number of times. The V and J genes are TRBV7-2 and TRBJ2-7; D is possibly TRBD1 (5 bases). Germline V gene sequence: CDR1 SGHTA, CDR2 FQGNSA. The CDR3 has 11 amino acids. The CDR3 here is CSSGATYEQYF. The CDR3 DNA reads TGTAGTAGTGGGGCCACCTACGAGCAGTACTTC.

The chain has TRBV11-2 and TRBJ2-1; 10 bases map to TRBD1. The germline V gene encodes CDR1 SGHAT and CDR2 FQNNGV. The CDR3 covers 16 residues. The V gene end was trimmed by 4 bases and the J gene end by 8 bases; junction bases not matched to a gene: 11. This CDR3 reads CASSSLAGTGVYEQFF. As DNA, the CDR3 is TGTGCCAGCAGCTCCCTTGCCGGGACAGGGGTGTATGAGCAGTTCTTC.

Written as DNA, the CDR3 is TGTGCCAGCAGTTTTTTGGGTGTTGACACCGGGGAGCTGTTTTTT. It yields the protein CASSFLGVDTGELFF. This rearrangement joins TRBV28 to TRBJ2-2; D is undetermined. Between the trimmed V and J ends, which lost 3 bases and 3 bases, there was a span of 11 bases. The CDR3 has 15 amino acids. CDR1 and CDR2 (germline): MDHEN, SYDVKM.

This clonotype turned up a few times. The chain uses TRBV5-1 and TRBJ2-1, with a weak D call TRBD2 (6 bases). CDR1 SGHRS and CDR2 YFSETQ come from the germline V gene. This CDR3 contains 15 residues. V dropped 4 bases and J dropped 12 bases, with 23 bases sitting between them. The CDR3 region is CASSVSREDARGQFF. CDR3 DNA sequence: TGCGCCAGCAGCGTTTCGAGGGAGGATGCCCGTGGGCAGTTCTTC.

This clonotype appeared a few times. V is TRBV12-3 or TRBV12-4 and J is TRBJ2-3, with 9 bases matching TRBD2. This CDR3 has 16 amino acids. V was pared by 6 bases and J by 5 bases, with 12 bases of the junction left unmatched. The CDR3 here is CASSQYLRGGGDTQYF. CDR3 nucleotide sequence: TGTGCCAGCAGCCAATATCTGCGGGGGGGTGGAGATACGCAGTATTTT.

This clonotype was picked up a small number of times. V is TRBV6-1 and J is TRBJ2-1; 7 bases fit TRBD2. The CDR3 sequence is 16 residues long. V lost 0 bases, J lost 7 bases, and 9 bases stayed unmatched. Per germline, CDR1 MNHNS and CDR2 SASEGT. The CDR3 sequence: CASSEASSGLGNEQFF. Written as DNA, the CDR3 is TGTGCCAGCAGTGAAGCAAGTAGCGGGTTAGGGAATGAGCAGTTCTTC.

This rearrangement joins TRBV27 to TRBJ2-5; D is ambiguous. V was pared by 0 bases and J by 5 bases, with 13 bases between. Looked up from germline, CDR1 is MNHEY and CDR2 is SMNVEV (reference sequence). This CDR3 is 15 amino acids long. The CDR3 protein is CASSLSIQVRETQYF. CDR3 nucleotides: TGTGCCAGCAGTTTATCGATTCAGGTTCGCGAGACCCAGTACTTC.

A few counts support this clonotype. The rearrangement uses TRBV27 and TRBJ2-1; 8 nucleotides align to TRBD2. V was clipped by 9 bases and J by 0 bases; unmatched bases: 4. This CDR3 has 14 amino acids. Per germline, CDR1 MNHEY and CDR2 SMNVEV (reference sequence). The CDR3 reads CASKRESSYNEQFF. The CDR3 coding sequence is TGTGCCAGTAAGCGGGAGAGCTCCTACAATGAGCAGTTCTTC.